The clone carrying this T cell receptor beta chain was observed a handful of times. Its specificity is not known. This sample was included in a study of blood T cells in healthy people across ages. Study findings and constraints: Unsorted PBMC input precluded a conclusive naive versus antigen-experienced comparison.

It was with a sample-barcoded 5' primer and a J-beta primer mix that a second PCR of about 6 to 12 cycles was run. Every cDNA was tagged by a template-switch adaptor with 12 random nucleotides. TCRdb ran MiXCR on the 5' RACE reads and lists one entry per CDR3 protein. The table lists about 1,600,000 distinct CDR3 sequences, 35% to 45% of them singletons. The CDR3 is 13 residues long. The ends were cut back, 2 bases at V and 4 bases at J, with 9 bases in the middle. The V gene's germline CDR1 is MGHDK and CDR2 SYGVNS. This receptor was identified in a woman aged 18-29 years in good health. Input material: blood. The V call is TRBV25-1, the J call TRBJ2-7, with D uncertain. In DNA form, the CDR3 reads TGTGCCAGCAGTGAAGGTAACGTTTACGAGCAGTACTTC. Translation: CASSEGNVYEQYF.